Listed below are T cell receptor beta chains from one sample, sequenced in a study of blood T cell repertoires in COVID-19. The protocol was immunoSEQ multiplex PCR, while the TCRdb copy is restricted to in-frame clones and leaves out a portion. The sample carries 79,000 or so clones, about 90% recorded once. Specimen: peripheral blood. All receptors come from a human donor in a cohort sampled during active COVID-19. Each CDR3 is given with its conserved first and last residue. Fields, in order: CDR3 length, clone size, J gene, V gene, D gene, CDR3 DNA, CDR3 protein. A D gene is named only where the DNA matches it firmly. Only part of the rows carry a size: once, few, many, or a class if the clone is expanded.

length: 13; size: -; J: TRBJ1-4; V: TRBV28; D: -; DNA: TGTGCCAGCAGTAGCGGTGAAGAAGAAAAACTGTTTTTT; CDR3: CASSSGEEEKLFF
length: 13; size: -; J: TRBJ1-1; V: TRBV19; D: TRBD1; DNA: TGTGCCAGTAGTACACCAGGGGGCTTTGAAGCTTTCTTT; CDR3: CASSTPGGFEAFF
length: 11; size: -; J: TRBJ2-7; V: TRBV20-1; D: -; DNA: TGCAGTGCTAGTCGGGGAAACGAGCAGTACTTC; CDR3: CSASRGNEQYF
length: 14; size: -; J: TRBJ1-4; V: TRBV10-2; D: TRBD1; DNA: TGCGCCAGCAGCCCAGGGGGCAGAAATGAAAAACTGTTTTTT; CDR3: CASSPGGRNEKLFF
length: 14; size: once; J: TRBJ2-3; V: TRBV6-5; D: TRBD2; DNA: TGTGCCAGCAGGGCGGGAGTCGTAACAGATACGCAGTATTTT; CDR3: CASRAGVVTDTQYF
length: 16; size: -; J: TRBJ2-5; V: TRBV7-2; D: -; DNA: TGTGCCAGCAGCGACGCCCTCTGGCGGGATCAAGAGACCCAGTACTTC; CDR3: CASSDALWRDQETQYF
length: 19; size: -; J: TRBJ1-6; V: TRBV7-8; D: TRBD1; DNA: TGTGCCAGCAGCTCGAGGGGCGACAGGGGGTCTGGGTCGCGTTCACCCCTCCACTTT; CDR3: CASSSRGDRGSGSRSPLHF
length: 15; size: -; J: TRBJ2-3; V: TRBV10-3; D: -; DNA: TGTGCCATCAGGGAGGGAATAGGGGGCACAGATACGCAGTATTTT; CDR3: CAIREGIGGTDTQYF
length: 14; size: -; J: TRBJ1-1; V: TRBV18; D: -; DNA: TGTGCCAGCTCACCAGGGAACGGGAACACCGAAGCTTTCTTT; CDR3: CASSPGNGNTEAFF
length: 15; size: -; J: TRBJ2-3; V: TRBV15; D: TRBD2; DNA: TGTGCCACCAGGGAGCTAGCGGGAGATGTAGATACGCAGTATTTT; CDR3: CATRELAGDVDTQYF
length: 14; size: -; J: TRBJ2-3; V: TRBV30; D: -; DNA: TGTGCCTGGTCCCGGCAGGGGAGTTTGGATACGCAGTATTTT; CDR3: CAWSRQGSLDTQYF
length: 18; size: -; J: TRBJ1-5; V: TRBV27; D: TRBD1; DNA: TGTGCCAGCGGAGAAACAGGGGCCTTTTCATATAGCAATCAGCCCCAGCATTTT; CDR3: CASGETGAFSYSNQPQHF
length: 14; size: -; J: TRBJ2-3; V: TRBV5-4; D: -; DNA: TGTGCCAGCAGCTTGCAGCGGAGCACAGATACGCAGTATTTT; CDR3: CASSLQRSTDTQYF